The 19 T cell receptor beta chains presented below share a single source sample, sequenced in a study of Graves' ophthalmopathy and Graves' hyperthyroidism (dated by TCRdb to between 2018 and 2020). The data were produced on an Illumina HiSeq 2000. For repertoire sequencing, the TCR beta CDR3 regions were amplified from RNA transcripts. HTBI primers and the Qiagen OneStep RT-PCR kit were used in a first-round RT-PCR, which was followed by a second-round multiplex PCR, size selection and purification. Using fastp trimming at Q25 and MiXCR clonotype assembly, TCRdb reanalyzed the public sequencing data and kept in-frame beta chains. Rows with one shared CDR3 protein collapse into an entry with the most common genes and DNA. The sample table contains roughly 700,000 distinct CDR3 sequences; only one count was recorded for 40% of them. The ten biggest clones cover 40% to 45% of the sample. The sequencing sample was made of peripheral blood. The source is an adult man with Graves' ophthalmopathy.

The chain combines TRBV9 with TRBJ1-2; unclear D gene. Trimming cost V 4 bases and J 7 bases, with 14 bases left between them. This CDR3 region has 13 residues. CDR1 is SGDLS, CDR2 YYNGEE, per germline. CDR3 sequence: CASSQAGRVGYTF. CDR3 DNA sequence: TGTGCCAGCAGCCAAGCGGGGAGAGTTGGCTACACCTTC.

This clonotype showed up many times. The rearrangement links TRBV2 to TRBJ2-5; 8 nucleotides match TRBD1. Germline V gene sequence: CDR1 SNHLY, CDR2 FYNNEI. The CDR3 has 17 amino acids. The J segment lost 3 bases and the V segment lost 0 bases, leaving 9 bases of the junction unmatched. The CDR3 DNA follows: TGTGCCAGCAGTGAAGCAATGGGGACAGGCCAAAAAGAGACCCAGTACTTC. Amino acids: CASSEAMGTGQKETQYF.

Only a few counts were recorded for this clonotype. The V gene is TRBV9, the J gene TRBJ1-3; perhaps TRBD1 as D (5 bases). Germline V lookup: CDR1 SGDLS, CDR2 YYNGEE. The CDR3 is 15 residues long. Trimming took off 4 bases at V and 0 bases at J, with 11 bases between the two ends. CDR3 amino acids: CASSSSGTSGNTIYF. CDR3 sequence (DNA): TGTGCCAGCAGCTCGAGTGGGACCTCTGGAAACACCATATATTTT.

A single count supports this clonotype. This rearrangement joins TRBV15 to TRBJ1-1, with D maybe TRBD1 (6 bases). Trimming stripped 3 bases from V and 1 base from J, with 12 bases between. This CDR3 is built from 15 residues. From germline, CDR1 is LNHNV and CDR2 YYDKDF (reference sequence). CDR3 region: CATSSQSTGNTEAFF. The CDR3 region has the DNA TGTGCCACCAGCAGCCAATCGACAGGGAACACTGAAGCTTTCTTT. The full variable domain, completed using reference TRBV15 and TRBJ1-1, is DAMVIQNPRYQVTQFGKPVTLSCSQTLNHNVMYWYQQKSSQAPKLLFHYYDKDFNNEADTPDNFQSRRPNTSFCFLDIRSPGLGDTAMYLCATSSQSTGNTEAFFGQGTRLTVV.

This clonotype was seen many times. V and J are TRBV7-9 and TRBJ1-1; D unresolved. V was trimmed by 5 bases and J by 5 bases, leaving 12 bases between them. CDR3 size: 13 residues. The germline gives CDR1 SEHNR, CDR2 FQNEAQ (reference sequence). CDR3 bases: TGTGCCAGCAGCCTACTAGGTTGGACTGAAGCTTTCTTT. Residues: CASSLLGWTEAFF.

This clonotype occurred a few times. This chain links TRBV4-1 with TRBJ2-7; possibly TRBD1 for D (6 bases). Germline V CDR1 and CDR2: MGHRA, YSYEKL. V lost 0 bases and J 3 bases, leaving 15 bases between the germline ends. There are 16 residues in the CDR3. The CDR3 coding sequence is TGCGCCAGCAGCCAAGATCGGGCAGGGGTAATCTACGAGCAGTACTTC. This sequence encodes CASSQDRAGVIYEQYF.

This chain uses TRBV14 with TRBJ2-5; D remains unclear. Germline V gives CDR1 SGHDN, CDR2 FVKESK. The V end was cut by 0 bases, the J end by 1 base, with 12 bases between. This CDR3 region has 16 residues. The CDR3 here is CASSQDHRPFQETQYF. CDR3 coding DNA: TGTGCCAGCAGCCAAGATCACCGGCCCTTCCAAGAGACCCAGTACTTC.

This clonotype occurred many times. This sequence joins TRBV7-9 and TRBJ2-2; D might be TRBD2 (6 bases). The germline CDR1 and CDR2 sequences are SEHNR and FQNEAQ (reference sequence). V shed 5 bases and J shed 5 bases, with 12 bases lying between them. The CDR3 contains 14 residues. The CDR3 protein is CASSQQGLTGELFF. In nucleotides, the CDR3 is TGTGCCAGCAGCCAGCAGGGACTGACCGGGGAGCTGTTTTTT.

The chain is built from TRBV5-5 and TRBJ1-2; possibly TRBD1 for D (5 bases). Germline V CDR1 and CDR2: SGHKS, YYEKEE (reference sequence). V was shortened by 4 bases and J by 1 base, with 14 bases between the two germline ends. This CDR3 comprises 15 residues. This chain's CDR3 is CASSQNRGGNYGYTF. The DNA for the CDR3 is TGTGCCAGCAGCCAAAACCGGGGGGGTAACTATGGCTACACCTTC.

This clonotype was observed a few times. The J gene is TRBJ1-2, the V gene TRBV7-9; the D gene is possibly TRBD1 (5 bases). This CDR3 contains 14 residues. Per the germline V gene, CDR1 is SEHNR and CDR2 is FQNEAQ (reference sequence). Trimming pared 6 bases from V and 6 bases from J, leaving 17 bases between. In DNA, the CDR3 is TGTGCCAGCAGGGGCGGTCTCGGGGGTAATGGCTACACCTTC. Its translation is CASRGGLGGNGYTF. Looking up the rest from reference TRBV7-9 and TRBJ1-2 gives the full variable domain: DTGVSQNPRHKITKRGQNVTFRCDPISEHNRLYWYRQTLGQGPEFLTYFQNEAQLEKSRLLSDRFSAERPKGSFSTLEIQRTEQGDSAMYLCASRGGLGGNGYTFGSGTRLTVV.

This rearrangement joins TRBV9 to TRBJ2-2; 7 nucleotides line up with TRBD1. Germline V gene lookup returns CDR1 SGDLS and CDR2 YYNGEE. The trim removed 3 bases at V and 7 bases at J, leaving 9 bases unmatched. This CDR3 is 15 amino acids long. This chain's CDR3 is CASSDGQAMGGELFF. CDR3 nucleotide sequence: TGTGCCAGCAGCGACGGACAGGCGATGGGCGGGGAGCTGTTTTTT.

This clonotype was picked up a small number of times. V usage is TRBV15 and J usage is TRBJ2-5; 10 nucleotides match TRBD2. The germline V gene encodes CDR1 LNHNV and CDR2 YYDKDF (reference sequence). There are 13 residues in the CDR3. The trim removed 10 bases at V and 4 bases at J, leaving 6 bases unmatched. CDR3 protein: CASRTSGRETQYF. As DNA, the CDR3 is TGTGCCAGCAGGACTAGCGGCAGAGAGACCCAGTACTTC.

This clonotype was detected a few times. This rearrangement joins TRBV9 to TRBJ2-7; a weak D match, TRBD1 (8 bases). The CDR3 loop spans 15 amino acids. The V end was cut by 4 bases, the J end by 0 bases, with 14 bases between. Germline V gene sequence: CDR1 SGDLS, CDR2 YYNGEE. The CDR3 DNA reads TGTGCCAGCAGCCCGGGGGGACAGGCCTCCTACGAGCAGTACTTC. It codes for CASSPGGQASYEQYF.

Turning to this clonotype: At one end, the junction sequence differs from germline, possibly due to a read error. V is TRBV9 and J is TRBJ1-5, with 9 bases fitting TRBD1. CDR1 is SGDLS, CDR2 YYNGEE, per germline. The CDR3 loop spans 17 amino acids. The CDR3 loop is CASSLPQGAGSNQPRHF. CDR3 nucleotides: TGTGCCAGCAGCCTCCCACAGGGGGCGGGTAGCAATCAGCCCCGGCATTTT.

This clonotype has ten or more counts. V gene TRBV15 combines with J gene TRBJ1-6; tentatively, D is TRBD1 (6 bases). This CDR3 comprises 14 residues. Germline assignment: CDR1 LNHNV and CDR2 YYDKDF (reference sequence). The V end was cut by 1 base, the J end by 9 bases, with 10 bases between. This chain's CDR3 is CATSRGAGVSPLHF. DNA for the CDR3: TGTGCCACCAGCAGAGGGGCAGGGGTTTCACCCCTCCACTTT.

J is TRBJ1-3 and V is TRBV5-1; D is unresolved. V was cut by 1 base and J by 0 bases, with 11 bases left in between. There are 16 residues in the CDR3. Germline V lookup: CDR1 SGHRS, CDR2 YFSETQ. CDR3: CASSLNGLFSGNTIYF. The DNA of the CDR3 is TGCGCCAGCAGCTTGAATGGGCTCTTCTCTGGAAACACCATATATTTT. The variable domain in full, with the rest retrieved from reference TRBV5-1 and TRBJ1-3, is KAGVTQTPRYLIKTRGQQVTLSCSPISGHRSVSWYQQTPGQGLQFLFEYFSETQRNKGNFPGRFSGRQFSNSRSEMNVSTLELGDSALYLCASSLNGLFSGNTIYFGEGSWLTVV.

This clonotype was detected only a few times. This chain uses TRBV20-1 with TRBJ2-7; 9 bases are a match to TRBD1. The CDR3 covers 13 residues. Looked up from germline, CDR1 is DFQATT and CDR2 is SNEGSKA (reference sequence). V dropped 6 bases and J dropped 2; count of bases not matched to a gene: 5. The CDR3 here is CSARDRETYEQYF. CDR3 in DNA: TGCAGTGCGAGGGACAGGGAAACCTACGAGCAGTACTTC.

The chain joins TRBV20-1 to TRBJ2-5; D is undetermined. Germline CDR1 and CDR2: DFQATT and SNEGSKA (reference sequence). CDR3 size: 14 residues. Trimming cost V 6 bases and J 2 bases, with 16 bases left between them. DNA of the CDR3: TGCAGTGCCGAAGCCCCAGACCAACAAGAGACCCAGTACTTC. This translates into CSAEAPDQQETQYF.

The chain's CDR3 is CASSIGAGSSNQPQHF. The CDR3 nucleotides read TGTGCCAGTAGTATCGGGGCAGGGAGTAGCAATCAGCCCCAGCATTTT. The chain recombines TRBV19 with TRBJ1-5; perhaps TRBD1 as D (5 bases). The V end lost 3 bases, the J end lost 0 bases, and 12 bases lay between the germline ends. CDR3 length: 16 amino acids. In germline, CDR1 is LNHDA, CDR2 SQIVND (reference sequence).